This T cell receptor (beta chain) was found in a study of blood T cells in healthy people across ages. J was trimmed by 13 bases and V by 3 bases; bases with no gene match: 10. This CDR3 is built from 14 residues. In germline, CDR1 is SGHRS, CDR2 YFSETQ. Next came a second PCR, run for about 7 to 12 cycles, which used a sample-barcoded 5' primer along with a J-beta primer mix. MiXCR was run by TCRdb on the 5' RACE reads, yielding one entry per CDR3 protein. Here the sample spans 780,000 or so distinct CDR3 sequences, about 55% being singletons. The source material was blood. The receptor comes from a man of 80 years or more in good health. The chain links TRBV5-1 to TRBJ2-1; TRBD1 agrees at 10 bases. The CDR3 region has the DNA TGCGCCAGCAGCTCCGGACAGGGGGAGCTAGCACAGTTCTTC. Protein sequence: CASSSGQGELAQFF.